This TCR beta chain appears in the sequencing data of a study of shared clonotypes between healthy human individuals (dated by TCRdb to the early 2020s). Context from the whole study: The cohort included a few men and a couple of women between 18 and 49 years of age. For each donor, CD4 naive and CD4 memory were each run on three plates, CD8 naive on two plates, and CD8 memory on one plate. To estimate repertoire size and how much clonotype sharing occurs between individuals, the study deeply sequenced the blood TCR repertoires of about five healthy adults. To increase sequencing depth and limit assay-specific biases, different laboratories used diverse techniques to prepare libraries and sequence TCR repertoires. Each donor's leukapheresis produced roughly between roughly 0.85 and 9.5 billion PBMCs. Summary of the overall study and its limitations: Larger estimated clonotype richness was generally found for naive subsets than for memory subsets. The small number of donors limited the genetic and exposure-history diversity represented. Higher generation probabilities were observed for clonotypes shared by all four sorted-subset donors than for non-shared clonotypes. Even with the large sequencing depth, rarefaction of the sorted-subset datasets indicated that sequencing was incomplete. When a handful of donors were compared, the shared fraction of clonotypes was around 5.1% for naive CD4, about 4% for naive CD8, 2% to 2.5% for memory CD4, and under 0.5% for memory CD8. Sampling was restricted to blood, and TCR repertoires in tissues likely differ from the TCR repertoires found in blood. Based on pairwise subsampling, the degree of clonotype sharing among donors was expected to be affected by sequencing depth.

Details on this clone: Its binding antigen is unknown. Per-base qualities were not stored, and no clone one base away is much larger.

The donors were healthy, HIV-negative adults with no recently reported acute infections or vaccinations. Every donor was a Caucasian adult residing in Nashville, Tennessee, USA. Magnetic negative selection was used to enrich CD4+ T cells, after which naive cells were positively selected on CD45RA and the negative fraction became the memory subset. Blood was obtained by leukapheresis, after which PBMCs were separated by Ficoll-Histopaque density gradient centrifugation and cryopreserved in liquid nitrogen vapor phase. Analytical flow cytometry was used to check the purity and quantity of each magnetically sorted T cell population. Genomic DNA was isolated from each sorted fraction and quantified by UV absorbance on a Nanodrop 2000c. Using the deep immunoSEQ assay, multiplex PCR amplified TCR CDR3 regions from genomic DNA. Genomic DNA extracted from each cell subset was distributed evenly over all wells of several immunoSEQ 96-well plates, and each plate served as one replicate. For sorted subsets, about 200 ng genomic DNA, equal to tens of thousands of T cell genomes, was loaded into each replicate PCR. Purified libraries were measured with a Qubit 3.0 fluorometer, size-checked on a Bioanalyzer 2100, and measured again with the KAPA Library Quantification kit. A separate single-read 150-cycle Illumina NextSeq 550 flow cell was used to sequence each immunoSEQ 96-well plate. The authors processed their data as follows. Because the immunoSEQ output held only junctional sequences and lacked quality scores, the filtering could not match the filtering applied to full-length reads. To assign V/J genes and CDR3, sequences were annotated using PyIR, a Python wrapper for IgBLAST v1.9, with IMGT germline references. Reads were removed for weak V/J assignments (E-value above 1e-6), missing CDR3, stop codons, out-of-frame junctions, or ambiguous translated residues. A V3J clonotype was defined by an identical inferred V gene, J gene, and CDR3 amino acid sequence. To compute the percentage overlap between repertoires, the number of shared unique clonotypes was divided by the size of the smaller repertoire. Repertoire richness was assessed with RTK rarefaction, the Chao1 estimator, and Recon v2.1 estimates of unobserved clonotypes. Generation probabilities were computed with OLGA for all TCRbeta clonotypes obtained by the gDNA method from several donors. As stored in TCRdb, this immuneACCESS dataset retains in-frame rearrangements with V and J assigned. A fraction of the clones does not appear; measured against another copy, unresolved V genes explain less than half of the discrepancy, and the remainder lacks a known reason. For V, J and clone size, that table is used; D and trimming come from the DNA. Counted in this sample were under 2,500,000 clones; around 95% of them appeared once. Together, the top ten hold 0.1% to 0.15% of the sample.

The CDR3 numbers 14 residues from cysteine through phenylalanine. The entry retains the CDR3 DNA only, 42 bases that are in frame from base 1. V and J are trimmed by 3 bases and 2 bases, and the gene matches miss 4 bases of the junction. Looking up the germline V gene yields CDR1 SGDLS and CDR2 YYNGEE. What was sequenced was naive CD4+ T cells sorted from blood. What this sample's cell subset or site label stands for: CD45RA+ positively selected. This receptor was obtained from a man younger than 30 in good health. The rearrangement combines TRBV9 with TRBJ2-7, with TRBD1 identical over 8 junction bases. The CDR3 here reads CASSGQGSAYEQYF. The DNA sequence follows: TGTGCCAGCAGCGGACAGGGGAGCGCCTACGAGCAGTACTTC.